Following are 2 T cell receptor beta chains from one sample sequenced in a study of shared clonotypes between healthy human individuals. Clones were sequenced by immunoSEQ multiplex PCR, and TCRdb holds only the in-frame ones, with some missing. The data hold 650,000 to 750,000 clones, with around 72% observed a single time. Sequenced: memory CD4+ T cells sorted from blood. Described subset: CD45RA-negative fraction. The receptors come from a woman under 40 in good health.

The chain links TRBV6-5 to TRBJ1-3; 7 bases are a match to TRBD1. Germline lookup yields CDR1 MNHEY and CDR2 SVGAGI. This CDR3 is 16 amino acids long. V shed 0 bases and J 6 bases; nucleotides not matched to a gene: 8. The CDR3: CASSYSRETGSNTIYF. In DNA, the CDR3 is TGTGCCAGCAGTTACTCCCGTGAGACAGGGTCAAACACCATATATTTT.

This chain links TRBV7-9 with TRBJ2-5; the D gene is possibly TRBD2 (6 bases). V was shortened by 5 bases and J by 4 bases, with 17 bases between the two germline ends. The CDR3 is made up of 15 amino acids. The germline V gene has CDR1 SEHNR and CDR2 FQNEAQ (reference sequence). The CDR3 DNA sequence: TGTGCCAGCAGCGACGGGACTTTGGGTCGAGAGACCCAGTACTTC. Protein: CASSDGTLGRETQYF.